This TCR beta chain was captured in a study of a mutant IDH1 vaccine in newly diagnosed glioma. Study summary: Patients arrived already treated with radiotherapy, temozolomide, or both, most having had both.

The data were produced by immunoSEQ multiplex PCR, yet TCRdb's version contains in-frame clones alone and is incomplete. The data hold 82,000 or so clones, with 85% observed a single time. Time point meaning: week 23, last vaccination. A 20-mer mutant IDH1 peptide at 300 ug was injected subcutaneously with topical imiquimod. Regarding this clone: Its antigen is not known.

This CDR3 contains 12 residues. Trimming pared 3 bases from V and 8 bases from J, leaving 10 bases between. From germline, CDR1 is LNHDA and CDR2 SQIVND (reference sequence). Study conclusions and caveats: Vaccine-induced immune responses were detected in around 92% of patients.

The clonotype comes from a man younger than 40 with glioma. Some clones in this sample may be carry-over from other donors' samples. The chain uses TRBV19 and TRBJ1-2; D might be TRBD1 (6 bases). Sequencing used PBMCs, obtained from a glioma patient whose treatment included an IDH1 peptide vaccine. The CDR3 region is CASSIDGGGYTF. The CDR3 DNA sequence: TGTGCCAGTAGTATCGATGGGGGCGGCTACACCTTC.